The following is a TCR beta chain sequence with its context. This sample was included in a study of blood T cell repertoires in COVID-19. Study background: Material from acute and convalescent COVID-19 was sourced from the United States, Italy and Spain.

CDR3 size: 13 residues. Germline CDR1 SNHLY, CDR2 FYNNEI. Losses at the gene ends were 1 base for V and 11 bases for J; bases not matched to a gene: 1. Original analysis: Reference gene primer amplification gave estimated nucleated cell counts. Sequenced by immunoSEQ multiplex PCR; TCRdb stores in-frame clones only, minus some. That table supplies the V and J calls and clone size; D and trimming were determined from the DNA. The sample shows about 250,000 clones, roughly 88% of them seen only once. The sequencing input was peripheral blood. This chain links TRBV2 with TRBJ1-6; 8 bases match TRBD1. The sequence was obtained from a woman in her 30s with active or convalescent COVID-19. The CDR3 loop reads CASSEEGQAPLHF. CDR3 sequence (DNA): TGTGCCAGCAGTGAAGAGGGACAGGCACCCCTCCACTTT.